The 20 T cell receptor beta chains given below trace back to one sample, sequenced in a study of Tregs in tolerant kidney transplant recipients. Only in-frame clones appear in the TCRdb table, and some are missing; sequencing was by immunoSEQ multiplex PCR. Seen here are 110,000 or so clones, roughly 93% observed once, and the top ten hold around 0.58%. Sample: CD4+ T cells from blood. Every receptor here comes from a human donor in good health.

This clone showed up just once. J is TRBJ2-1 and V is TRBV19; either TRBD1 or TRBD2 may fit D (5 bases each). Trimming stripped 5 bases from V and 4 bases from J, with 21 bases between. This CDR3 spans 17 amino acids. Germline V gives CDR1 LNHDA, CDR2 SQIVND (reference sequence). The CDR3 sequence: CASSPLGRQRLYNEQFF. The CDR3 DNA reads as TGTGCCAGTAGTCCCCTGGGACGACAGCGGCTTTACAATGAGCAGTTCTTC.

The rearrangement links TRBV7-9 to TRBJ1-1; 10 bases match TRBD1. V lost 8 bases, J lost 5 bases, and 5 bases stayed unmatched. The length of the CDR3 is 13 residues. Per the germline V gene, CDR1 is SEHNR and CDR2 is FQNEAQ (reference sequence). The CDR3 DNA follows: TGTGCCAGCCGCGGACAGGGGGATACTGAAGCTTTCTTT. Residues: CASRGQGDTEAFF.

The CDR3 bases are TGTGCCAGCAGTTTTAGCGGGTCTAGCACAGATACGCAGTATTTT. It translates to CASSFSGSSTDTQYF. J is TRBJ2-3 and V is TRBV25-1; 7 positions agree with TRBD2. The V gene end was trimmed by 5 bases and the J gene end by 0 bases; junction bases not matched to a gene: 5. Per the germline V gene, CDR1 is MGHDK and CDR2 is SYGVNS. CDR3 size: 15 residues.

This chain joins TRBV7-9 and TRBJ2-2; 15 nucleotides align to TRBD2. The germline V gene has CDR1 SEHNR and CDR2 FQNEAQ (reference sequence). V was pared by 4 bases and J by 4 bases, with 4 bases of the junction left unmatched. The CDR3 runs to 17 residues. The CDR3 DNA follows: TGTGCCAGCAGCTCCTGGACTAGCGGGGGGGCCACCGGGGAGCTGTTTTTT. Translating it yields CASSSWTSGGATGELFF.

The CDR3 DNA is TGTGCCAGCAGTGCTGGAGCTAACTATGGCTACACCTTC. It specifies CASSAGANYGYTF. The V and J genes are TRBV9 and TRBJ1-2; D is undetermined. The CDR3 sequence is 13 residues long. The germline CDR1 and CDR2 sequences are SGDLS and YYNGEE. V was cut by 5 bases and J by 0 bases, with 8 bases left in between.

This chain links TRBV30 with TRBJ1-1; 7 bases line up with TRBD1. Germline CDR1 is GTSNPN and CDR2 is SVGIG (reference sequence). After removal of 6 bases from V and 0 bases from J, the junction contained 4 bases not matched to a gene. This CDR3 has 13 amino acids. CDR3: CACRQGMNTEAFF. Here the CDR3 DNA reads TGTGCCTGTCGACAGGGTATGAACACTGAAGCTTTCTTT.

V is TRBV19 and J is TRBJ1-5; 9 bases align to TRBD1. V lost 5 bases and J lost 3; bases outside the gene matches: 5. CDR3 length equals 15 residues. Germline CDR1 LNHDA, CDR2 SQIVND (reference sequence). CDR3 nucleotides: TGTGCCAGTAGTGGTGGGACAGGGTTCAATCAGCCCCAGCATTTT. Protein: CASSGGTGFNQPQHF.

This chain uses TRBV5-5 with TRBJ2-7, with TRBD1 matching 8 bases. V lost 0 bases and J lost 1; bases outside the gene matches: 0. The CDR3 is made up of 14 amino acids. Germline CDR1 reads SGHKS; CDR2 reads YYEKEE (reference sequence). The CDR3 nucleotides read TGTGCCAGCAGCTTGGACAGGGGGTCCTACGAGCAGTACTTC. As protein: CASSLDRGSYEQYF.

The chain is built from TRBV7-2 and TRBJ2-1; D may be TRBD1 or TRBD2 (5 bases each). Trimming took off 5 bases at V and 2 bases at J, with 13 bases between the two ends. Germline CDR1 reads SGHTA; CDR2 reads FQGNSA. The CDR3 has 15 residues. The CDR3: CASSPRLGAYNEQFF. Written as DNA, the CDR3 is TGTGCCAGCAGCCCCCGACTGGGGGCCTACAATGAGCAGTTCTTC.

The chain carries TRBV5-1 and TRBJ1-6; D is ambiguous. Trimming shortened V by 0 bases and J by 4 bases, and 8 bases separated the two germline ends. Germline CDR1 and CDR2: SGHRS and YFSETQ. The CDR3 is 15 amino acids. Here the CDR3 DNA reads TGCGCCAGCAGCTTGGCGGCGGCGTATAATTCACCCCTCCACTTT. Its translation is CASSLAAAYNSPLHF.

The CDR3 sequence: CASSPTGGGAANTGELFF. Written as DNA, the CDR3 is TGTGCCAGCAGCCCTACGGGGGGGGGCGCAGCGAACACCGGGGAGCTGTTTTTT. This chain connects TRBV7-8 to TRBJ2-2, with 8 positions matching TRBD2. This CDR3 region has 18 residues. Per germline, CDR1 SGHVS and CDR2 FQNEAQ. J gave up 0 bases and V 5 bases, and 11 bases lay outside the gene matches.

This clone was detected a few times. The CDR3 loop is CASSGRVGAFF. The CDR3 region has the DNA TGTGCCAGCAGCGGGAGGGTGGGAGCTTTCTTT. V is TRBV9 and J is TRBJ1-1; D remains ambiguous. Trimming left V 3 bases short and J 10 bases short, with 10 bases between. From germline, CDR1 is SGDLS and CDR2 YYNGEE. This CDR3 contains 11 residues.

V and J are TRBV7-9 and TRBJ2-3, with D possibly being TRBD1 (5 bases). CDR1 SEHNR and CDR2 FQNEAQ come from the germline V gene (reference sequence). The CDR3 consists of 18 residues. V was pared by 1 base and J by 4 bases, with 21 bases between. CDR3 nucleotides: TGTGCCAGCAGCTTAGGATCTCAAAGGGGAAGGATCGCAGATACGCAGTATTTT. Amino acids: CASSLGSQRGRIADTQYF.

The chain carries TRBV7-3 and TRBJ1-1; D is undetermined. Germline values: CDR1 SGHTA, CDR2 FQGTGA. Trimming stripped 0 bases from V and 2 bases from J, with 10 bases between. This CDR3 contains 15 residues. In DNA, the CDR3 is TGTGCCAGCAGCTTAACAGGGCCCCCCAACACTGAAGCTTTCTTT. It encodes CASSLTGPPNTEAFF.

The chain carries TRBV27 and TRBJ2-1, with TRBD1 identical over 9 bases. This CDR3 contains 14 residues. In germline, CDR1 is MNHEY, CDR2 SMNVEV (reference sequence). V shed 3 bases, J shed 16 bases, and the junction held 13 bases outside the gene matches. The CDR3 spells CASSFYGGTGSVFF. The CDR3 nucleotides are TGTGCCAGCAGTTTTTATGGGGGGACAGGGTCGGTCTTCTTC.

The J gene is TRBJ1-2, the V gene TRBV27; TRBD1 is a possible D gene (6 bases). The CDR3 loop spans 12 amino acids. Between the trimmed V and J ends, which lost 9 bases and 4 bases, there was a span of 12 bases. CDR1 and CDR2 (germline): MNHEY, SMNVEV (reference sequence). The CDR3 DNA reads as TGTGCCAGTGGACAGTTCTCCTATGGCTACACCTTC. Amino acids: CASGQFSYGYTF.

The genes are TRBV4-1 and TRBJ2-3; the match to TRBD2 covers 11 bases. Germline-derived CDR1 and CDR2 are MGHRA and YSYEKL. The CDR3 has 17 amino acids. V was pared by 4 bases and J by 0 bases, with 6 bases of the junction left unmatched. CDR3 bases: TGCGCCAGCAGCCGGAGACTAGCGGGGACTAGCACAGATACGCAGTATTTT. Translating gives CASSRRLAGTSTDTQYF.

The V and J genes are TRBV7-2 and TRBJ2-7; the D gene could be TRBD1 or TRBD2 (5 bases each). The length of the CDR3 is 17 residues. The germline V and J ends were trimmed by 5 bases and 2 bases, with 22 bases remaining between them. Germline assignment: CDR1 SGHTA and CDR2 FQGNSA. CDR3 loop: CASSAPLGDWVPYEQYF. The DNA of the CDR3 is TGTGCCAGCAGCGCCCCCTTGGGGGATTGGGTCCCCTACGAGCAGTACTTC.

V gene TRBV7-9 combines with J gene TRBJ1-4; D possibly corresponds to TRBD1 (6 bases). Germline CDR1 reads SEHNR; CDR2 reads FQNEAQ (reference sequence). V lost 5 bases to trimming and J lost 0 bases, with 19 bases between them. This CDR3 spans 18 amino acids. The CDR3 loop reads CASSPTGTYKATNEKLFF. The CDR3 region has the DNA TGTGCCAGCAGCCCGACCGGGACATATAAGGCAACTAATGAAAAACTGTTTTTT.

The chain recombines TRBV5-1 with TRBJ2-7; 12 positions match TRBD2. The CDR3 has 14 amino acids. Germline CDR1 and CDR2: SGHRS and YFSETQ. The V gene end was trimmed by 2 bases and the J gene end by 3 bases; junction bases not matched to a gene: 0. This chain's CDR3 is CASSLLAGGYEQYF. The CDR3 DNA is TGCGCCAGCAGCTTACTAGCGGGGGGCTACGAGCAGTACTTC.